This T cell receptor (beta chain) appears in the sequencing data of a study of metastatic and nonmetastatic thyroid tumors. About the research overall: Repertoires from blood and tumor or nodule tissue of malignant and benign thyroid patients were compared.

The entire patient cohort was treatment-naive prior to thyroid surgery. Original processing notes: Construction of a distant-metastasis classifier for papillary thyroid cancer relied on CDR3 differences across clinicopathological groups. TCRdb re-analyzed the PCR reads through MiXCR. TCRdb, rather than the study authors, made the V and J calls. The sample has around 23,000 clones, roughly 24% seen once. By sample fraction, this clone is medium-sized. This receptor was taken from a male donor with papillary thyroid cancer or a benign thyroid nodule (not recorded which). Some clones in this sample may be carry-over from other donors' samples. Sequenced material: blood.

The CDR3 loop reads CATTGNTIYF. CDR3 in DNA: TGTGCCACCACTGGAAACACCATATATTTT. This sequence joins TRBV28 and TRBJ1-3; no reliable D call. This CDR3 has 10 amino acids. CDR1 and CDR2 (germline): MDHEN, SYDVKM. Trimming shortened V by 10 bases and J by 2 bases, and 3 bases separated the two germline ends.